This T cell receptor (beta chain) came from a study of T cells after posttransplantation cyclophosphamide. Clones were read by immunoSEQ multiplex PCR, and TCRdb kept only the in-frame ones, dropping some. This sample carries about 33,000 clones, none of them present only once. V shed 5 bases and J 2 bases; nucleotides not matched to a gene: 2. Per germline, CDR1 MDHEN and CDR2 SYDVKM. This CDR3 comprises 15 residues. This clone was recorded at least ten times. This sequence joins TRBV28 and TRBJ2-1; 11 bases line up with TRBD2. This TCR was recovered from a young woman in good health and a related stem cell transplant donor. The sequenced material came from PBMCs. DNA of the CDR3: TGTGCCAGCAGTGCTAGCGGGGGGACCTACAATGAGCAGTTCTTC. Its translation is CASSASGGTYNEQFF.